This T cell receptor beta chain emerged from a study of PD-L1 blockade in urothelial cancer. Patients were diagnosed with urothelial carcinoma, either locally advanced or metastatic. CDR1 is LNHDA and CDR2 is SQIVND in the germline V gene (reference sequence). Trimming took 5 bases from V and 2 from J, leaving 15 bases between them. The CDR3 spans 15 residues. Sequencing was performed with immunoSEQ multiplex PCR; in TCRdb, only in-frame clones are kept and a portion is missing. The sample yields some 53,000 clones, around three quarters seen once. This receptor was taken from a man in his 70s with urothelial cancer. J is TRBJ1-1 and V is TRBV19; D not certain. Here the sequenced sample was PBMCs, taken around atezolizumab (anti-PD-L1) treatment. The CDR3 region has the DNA TGTGCCAGTAGTGTCCCTCAGACTGATAACACTGAAGCTTTCTTT. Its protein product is CASSVPQTDNTEAFF.